Listed below are T cell receptor beta chains from one sample, sequenced in a study of regulatory T cells in long-lasting Graves disease. TCRdb reanalysed the multiplex PCR reads using MiXCR and keeps one entry per CDR3 protein. Among 650,000 to 700,000 distinct CDR3 sequences listed, about 32% were seen once. This specimen was peripheral blood mononuclear cells (PBMCs), taken when the disease was refractory, from a patient treated with antithyroid drugs. All receptors come from a female donor with Graves disease. The CDR3 runs from the conserved cysteine through the conserved F or W.

len: 15; v_gene: TRBV28; CDR3aa: CASRRVGTVNTEAFF
len: 11; v_gene: TRBV28; CDR3aa: CASGYNSPLHF
len: 15; v_gene: TRBV10-1; CDR3aa: CASSGGQLNTGELFF
len: 13; v_gene: TRBV29-1; CDR3aa: CTVGTGGLETQYF
len: 11; v_gene: TRBV28; CDR3aa: CASSLGKEQYF
len: 15; v_gene: TRBV4-1; CDR3aa: CASSTRTGSGNTIYF
len: 14; v_gene: TRBV12-3/TRBV12-4; CDR3aa: CASRSGARDTEAFF
len: 15; v_gene: TRBV19; CDR3aa: CASSSGQVDNQPQHF
len: 14; v_gene: TRBV13; CDR3aa: CASSLGDTDTEAFF
len: 15; v_gene: TRBV5-5; CDR3aa: CASSQSGRAGETQYF
len: 14; v_gene: TRBV6-1; CDR3aa: CASSPLQVGTEAFF
len: 15; v_gene: TRBV18; CDR3aa: CASSTSRGQGTEAFF
len: 16; v_gene: TRBV12-3/TRBV12-4; CDR3aa: CASSRIAGGGYNEQFF
len: 14; v_gene: TRBV7-9; CDR3aa: CASSSGRENTEAFF
len: 13; v_gene: TRBV3-1; CDR3aa: CASANGDSYEQYF
len: 12; v_gene: TRBV20-1; CDR3aa: CSAARPNTEAFF
len: 16; v_gene: TRBV13; CDR3aa: CASSLGQGVSGNTIYF
len: 13; v_gene: TRBV7-3; CDR3aa: CASSLTTYNEQFF
len: 13; v_gene: TRBV11-2; CDR3aa: CASRWTGDNEQFF
len: 13; v_gene: TRBV29-1; CDR3aa: CSVGQPLNTEAFF
len: 14; v_gene: TRBV5-1; CDR3aa: CASSSQTGPYGYTF
len: 14; v_gene: TRBV28; CDR3aa: CASSLQGWGTEAFF
len: 14; v_gene: TRBV2; CDR3aa: CASSEASRNQPQHF
len: 15; v_gene: TRBV20-1; CDR3aa: CSAPLTSGSRNEQFF
len: 20; v_gene: TRBV5-1; CDR3aa: CASSLRGQGATQLNTGELFF
len: 16; v_gene: TRBV7-3; CDR3aa: CASSLNRAQGTAGYTF
len: 12; v_gene: TRBV28; CDR3aa: CAIRTGNYGYTF
len: 15; v_gene: TRBV2; CDR3aa: CASSEEVSETYEQYF
len: 16; v_gene: TRBV10-3; CDR3aa: CAISESNRGGNQPQHF
len: 15; v_gene: TRBV3-1; CDR3aa: CASSQKTSWLVEQYF
len: 16; v_gene: TRBV12-3/TRBV12-4; CDR3aa: CASSSTTSSFSYEQYF
len: 15; v_gene: TRBV28; CDR3aa: CASAELAGGAGELFF
len: 15; v_gene: TRBV2; CDR3aa: CASSRQGGGNQPQHF
len: 16; v_gene: TRBV18; CDR3aa: CASSPRGGLGNTEAFF
len: 12; v_gene: TRBV24-1; CDR3aa: CATSPRGGELFF
len: 14; v_gene: TRBV5-1; CDR3aa: CASRSSRGNTEAFF
len: 16; v_gene: TRBV18; CDR3aa: CASSPPSRTYNSPLHF
len: 13; v_gene: TRBV19; CDR3aa: CASDRVWNTEAFF
len: 14; v_gene: TRBV7-9; CDR3aa: CASSPGQENYGYTF
len: 14; v_gene: TRBV20-1; CDR3aa: CSALDRDRGDEQYF
len: 13; v_gene: TRBV20-1; CDR3aa: CSARDAGRETQYF
len: 13; v_gene: TRBV5-1; CDR3aa: CASSFVSEYEQYF
len: 14; v_gene: TRBV6-1; CDR3aa: CASRPDGRNTEAFF
len: 13; v_gene: TRBV20-1; CDR3aa: CSASSGQIYEQYF
len: 15; v_gene: TRBV28; CDR3aa: CASSLQGAMNTEAFF
len: 11; v_gene: TRBV6-1; CDR3aa: CASSVNTKAFF
len: 19; v_gene: TRBV28; CDR3aa: CASSTPGASGNQNTGELFF
len: 12; v_gene: TRBV5-6; CDR3aa: CASSPLSGTQYF
len: 12; v_gene: TRBV20-1; CDR3aa: CSARDGQREAFF
len: 16; v_gene: TRBV2; CDR3aa: CASSGRGAGSNQPQHF
len: 14; v_gene: TRBV29-1; CDR3aa: CSVEERWGTGELFF
len: 13; v_gene: TRBV3-1; CDR3aa: CASSQRQGGGYTF
len: 13; v_gene: TRBV29-1; CDR3aa: CSVGAARDTEAFF
len: 13; v_gene: TRBV10-3; CDR3aa: CAITPDPNYGYTF
len: 17; v_gene: TRBV2; CDR3aa: CASSEALLSDENTEAFF